The T cell receptor beta chain described here comes from a study of technical replicates of blood from a few donors. Here immunoSEQ multiplex PCR was the method, and the copy in TCRdb shows in-frame clones only, minus some. The sample shows over 85,000 clones, 90% to 96% of them seen only once. Germline V gene lookup returns CDR1 SNHLY and CDR2 FYNNEI. The V end was cut by 9 bases, the J end by 0 bases, with 6 bases between. This CDR3 is built from 11 residues. Specimen: T cells isolated from PBMCs. The receptor was derived from a human donor in good health. The chain uses TRBV2 and TRBJ2-7; D ambiguous. In DNA form, the CDR3 reads TGTGCCAGTCAGAACTCCTACGAGCAGTACTTC. Translating it yields CASQNSYEQYF. Together with reference TRBV2 and TRBJ2-7, the CDR3 gives the full variable domain: EPEVTQTPSHQVTQMGQEVILRCVPISNHLYFYWYRQILGQKVEFLVSFYNNEISEKSEIFDDQFSVERPDGSNFTLKIRSTKLEDSAMYFCASQNSYEQYFGPGTRLTVT.